The 7 T cell receptor beta chains reported below all come from one sample, sequenced in a study of beta chain features in type 1 diabetes. Sequencing targeted expressed TCRB transcripts, as all isolated RNA had been reverse transcribed. The repertoire was sequenced with immunoSEQ multiplex PCR; TCRdb's copy has only in-frame clones and lacks some. Of roughly 500,000 clones detected, about 32% appear once; the ten largest clones hold almost 0.065%. The sequencing input was naive CD4+ T cells from blood. These receptors originate from a man aged 18 to 29 in good health.

The genes are TRBV25-1 and TRBJ2-5; D is tentatively TRBD1 or TRBD2 (5 bases each). This CDR3 comprises 13 residues. V was shortened by 2 bases and J by 1 base, with 5 bases between the two germline ends. CDR1 MGHDK and CDR2 SYGVNS come from the germline V gene. CDR3 DNA sequence: TGTGCCAGCAGTGAAGGGGGCCAAGAGACCCAGTACTTC. Amino acids: CASSEGGQETQYF.

This clone was seen more than once but under ten times. The V and J genes are TRBV5-1 and TRBJ2-6; D unresolved. The CDR3 has 15 amino acids. Germline CDR1 reads SGHRS; CDR2 reads YFSETQ. Trimming shortened V by 1 base and J by 2 bases, and 7 bases separated the two germline ends. The CDR3 sequence: CASSLFGPGANVLTF. In DNA, the CDR3 is TGCGCCAGCAGCTTGTTCGGACCTGGGGCCAACGTCCTGACTTTC.

The chain links TRBV25-1 to TRBJ2-7; D possibly corresponds to TRBD1 (5 bases). This CDR3 spans 15 amino acids. Per the germline V gene, CDR1 is MGHDK and CDR2 is SYGVNS. V dropped 0 bases and J dropped 0 bases, with 9 bases sitting between them. Here the CDR3 reads CASSEYRGFSYEQYF. CDR3 coding DNA: TGTGCCAGCAGTGAATATAGGGGATTCTCCTACGAGCAGTACTTC.

The chain carries TRBV29-1 and TRBJ2-5, with no clear D. The CDR3 runs to 12 residues. The V end was cut by 7 bases, the J end by 5 bases, with 14 bases between. CDR1 and CDR2 from the germline V gene are SQVTM and ANQGSEA. CDR3 DNA: TGCAGCGCGAAACCTGACGGGGAGACCCAGTACTTC. Its protein product is CSAKPDGETQYF.

This clone was seen a few times. V gene TRBV4-1 combines with J gene TRBJ1-1, with TRBD1 matching over 9 bases. Germline V gives CDR1 MGHRA, CDR2 YSYEKL. With V trimmed by 3 bases and J by 1 base, 3 bases remained unmatched. The CDR3 length is 15 residues. In DNA form, the CDR3 reads TGCGCCAGCAGCCACTTGGGACAGGGGAACACTGAAGCTTTCTTT. The encoded protein is CASSHLGQGNTEAFF.

This clone was observed a few times. The chain links TRBV7-9 to TRBJ2-3; D is perhaps TRBD1 or TRBD2 (5 bases each). With 5 bases removed from V and 6 bases from J, the gap between germline ends came to 12 bases. There are 13 residues in the CDR3. The germline gives CDR1 SEHNR, CDR2 FQNEAQ (reference sequence). The CDR3 here is CASSPRGPDTQYF. CDR3 coding DNA: TGTGCCAGCAGCCCGAGGGGACCTGATACGCAGTATTTT.

V and J are TRBV11-2 and TRBJ2-3; possibly TRBD1 or TRBD2 for D (5 bases each). The V end was cut by 2 bases, the J end by 0 bases, with 18 bases between. The CDR3 has 18 residues. Germline CDR1 SGHAT, CDR2 FQNNGV. CDR3 sequence reads: CASSLNFGTAASTDTQYF. DNA of the CDR3: TGTGCCAGCAGCTTAAATTTCGGGACGGCAGCAAGCACAGATACGCAGTATTTT.